A single sample gave rise to the 29 T cell receptor beta chains below, sequenced in a study of CD8+ T cells in alopecia areata. Once RNA had been extracted, it was reverse transcribed into cDNA to act as the sequencing template. Libraries were prepared by immunoSEQ multiplex PCR; TCRdb keeps only in-frame clonotypes and omits some of them. Of some 160,000 clones in the sample, around 71% were seen once. The treatment denotes: oral pan-JAK inhibitor, 5-10 mg twice daily. The specimen comprised CD4+ T cells sorted from blood, sampled at week 4, from a patient treated with tofacitinib. Every receptor here comes from a human donor with alopecia areata.

This sequence joins TRBV27 and TRBJ1-6, with D possibly being TRBD1 (5 bases). The V end was cut by 6 bases, the J end by 0 bases, with 12 bases between. CDR3 length: 16 amino acids. Germline loops: CDR1 MNHEY, CDR2 SMNVEV (reference sequence). The CDR3 region is CASRRGTFSYNSPLHF. For the CDR3, the DNA is TGTGCCAGCAGGAGGGGCACCTTCTCCTATAATTCACCCCTCCACTTT.

This clone was seen a single time. The J gene is TRBJ2-5, the V gene TRBV29-1, with 7 positions matching TRBD1. Losses at the gene ends were 4 bases for V and 4 bases for J; bases not matched to a gene: 6. The germline V gene has CDR1 SQVTM and CDR2 ANQGSEA. This CDR3 spans 13 amino acids. CDR3 amino acids: CSVAGGRLETQYF. CDR3 DNA: TGCAGCGTTGCAGGGGGTCGATTAGAGACCCAGTACTTC.

This chain joins TRBV27 and TRBJ2-1, with D possibly being TRBD1 or TRBD2 (5 bases each). The CDR3 is 15 amino acids. Germline CDR1 is MNHEY and CDR2 is SMNVEV (reference sequence). The germline V and J ends were trimmed by 8 bases and 9 bases, with 23 bases remaining between them. CDR3 protein: CASLAGKSSRGEQFF. CDR3 nucleotide sequence: TGTGCCAGCCTCGCAGGGAAGTCAAGTCGGGGTGAGCAGTTCTTC.

This clone was seen just once. This chain connects TRBV18 to TRBJ1-1; TRBD1 matches 11 bases. J lost 3 bases, V lost 3 bases, and 12 bases had no gene match. This CDR3 region has 18 residues. CDR1 KGHSH and CDR2 LQKENI come from the germline V gene. DNA of the CDR3: TGTGCCAGCTCACCTCGGACAGGGGGCGCGAGTAGTTACACTGAAGCTTTCTTT. It encodes CASSPRTGGASSYTEAFF.

J is TRBJ2-7 and V is TRBV5-1; D is unclear. V was cut by 4 bases and J by 2 bases, with 10 bases left in between. CDR1 and CDR2 from the germline V gene are SGHRS and YFSETQ. The CDR3 totals 13 residues. The CDR3 DNA reads as TGCGCCAGCAGCCCGACACCAGCCTACGAGCAGTACTTC. It is translated as CASSPTPAYEQYF.

Details on this clone: The same CDR3 arises from other DNA sequences in this sample as well. The chain is built from TRBV29-1 and TRBJ1-2; D is unresolved. CDR1 is SQVTM, CDR2 ANQGSEA, per germline. V was trimmed by 3 bases and J by 2 bases, leaving 7 bases between them. This CDR3 region has 12 residues. The CDR3, as DNA: TGCAGCGTTGAGGGATCCAACTATGGCTACACCTTC. Translation gives CSVEGSNYGYTF. The full variable domain, its missing parts supplied by reference TRBV29-1 and TRBJ1-2, is SAVISQKPSRDICQRGTSLTIQCQVDSQVTMMFWYRQQPGQSLTLIATANQGSEATYESGFVIDKFPISRPNLTFSTLTVSNMSPEDSSIYLCSVEGSNYGYTFGSGTRLTVV.

This clone was seen a few times. The V call is TRBV19, the J call TRBJ2-7; tentatively, D is TRBD1 or TRBD2 (6 bases each). CDR1 is LNHDA, CDR2 SQIVND, per germline (reference sequence). This CDR3 is built from 13 residues. The ends were cut back, 4 bases at V and 2 bases at J, with 9 bases in the middle. CDR3: CASSSGTTYEQYF. The CDR3 nucleotides are TGTGCCAGTAGTAGCGGGACAACCTACGAGCAGTACTTC.

The chain employs TRBV30 and TRBJ1-5, with D tentatively TRBD1 (5 bases). CDR1 is GTSNPN and CDR2 is SVGIG in the germline V gene (reference sequence). With 5 bases removed from V and 4 bases from J, the gap between germline ends came to 18 bases. The CDR3 has 15 amino acids. The CDR3 bases are TGTGCCTGGGGGGCCGAGGCGCGGAGTAATCAGCCCCAGCATTTT. This codes for CAWGAEARSNQPQHF. The variable domain in full, with the rest retrieved from reference TRBV30 and TRBJ1-5, is SQTIHQWPATLVQPVGSPLSLECTVEGTSNPNLYWYRQAAGRGLQLLFYSVGIGQISSEVPQNLSASRPQDRQFILSSKKLLLSDSGFYLCAWGAEARSNQPQHFGDGTRLSIL.

The chain combines TRBV30 with TRBJ2-6, with D perhaps matching TRBD1 (5 bases). V lost 6 bases and J 0 bases, leaving 9 bases between the germline ends. Germline V gene sequence: CDR1 GTSNPN, CDR2 SVGIG (reference sequence). The CDR3 sequence is 14 residues long. The CDR3: CACSRDSGANVLTF. The CDR3 DNA is TGTGCCTGCTCCAGGGACTCTGGGGCCAACGTCCTGACTTTC.

V gene TRBV29-1 combines with J gene TRBJ1-5, with TRBD1 identical over 9 bases. This CDR3 is 13 amino acids long. V shed 4 bases, J shed 4 bases, and the junction held 2 bases outside the gene matches. The germline V gene has CDR1 SQVTM and CDR2 ANQGSEA. As DNA, the CDR3 is TGCAGCGTTGGGGACAGGGCAAATCAGCCCCAGCATTTT. Amino acids: CSVGDRANQPQHF.

V usage is TRBV30 and J usage is TRBJ2-5; D may match TRBD1 or TRBD2 (5 bases each). CDR3 length: 12 residues. CDR1 and CDR2 from the germline V gene are GTSNPN and SVGIG (reference sequence). Trimming removed 1 base from V and 7 bases from J, with 10 bases in between. CDR3 protein: CAWSATRGTQYF. The CDR3 nucleotides are TGTGCCTGGAGTGCGACGAGGGGGACCCAGTACTTC. Together with reference TRBV30 and TRBJ2-5, the CDR3 gives the full variable domain: SQTIHQWPATLVQPVGSPLSLECTVEGTSNPNLYWYRQAAGRGLQLLFYSVGIGQISSEVPQNLSASRPQDRQFILSSKKLLLSDSGFYLCAWSATRGTQYFGPGTRLLVL.

This sequence joins TRBV30 and TRBJ1-3; D gene uncertain. The germline V gene encodes CDR1 GTSNPN and CDR2 SVGIG (reference sequence). This CDR3 comprises 15 residues. V was clipped by 5 bases and J by 1 base, with 15 bases between them. The CDR3 DNA follows: TGTGCCTGGGGAAAAGGTGGCACTTCTGGAAACACCATATATTTT. Its protein product is CAWGKGGTSGNTIYF.

In its sample, this clone was seen once. The chain combines TRBV5-1 with TRBJ2-1; 7 positions match TRBD2. V shed 0 bases, J shed 2 bases, and the junction held 5 bases outside the gene matches. Germline assignment: CDR1 SGHRS and CDR2 YFSETQ. This CDR3 has 16 residues. The CDR3 DNA sequence: TGCGCCAGCAGCTTGGATGGCGGGGGAGCCTACAATGAGCAGTTCTTC. Translated: CASSLDGGGAYNEQFF. The full variable domain, its missing parts supplied by reference TRBV5-1 and TRBJ2-1, is KAGVTQTPRYLIKTRGQQVTLSCSPISGHRSVSWYQQTPGQGLQFLFEYFSETQRNKGNFPGRFSGRQFSNSRSEMNVSTLELGDSALYLCASSLDGGGAYNEQFFGPGTRLTVL.

The genes are TRBV27 and TRBJ1-2, with 9 bases lining up with TRBD1. Germline V gives CDR1 MNHEY, CDR2 SMNVEV (reference sequence). CDR3 size: 14 residues. Losses at the gene ends were 5 bases for V and 7 bases for J; bases not matched to a gene: 8. The CDR3 spells CASSPRTGVAGYTF. The CDR3 nucleotides read TGTGCCAGCAGTCCGCGGACAGGGGTCGCTGGCTACACCTTC.

This chain connects TRBV7-2 to TRBJ1-2; 12 nucleotides line up with TRBD1. Unmatched junction bases numbered 10, after V lost 5 bases and J lost 6 bases. From germline, CDR1 is SGHTA and CDR2 FQGNSA. CDR3 length equals 16 residues. The CDR3 is CASSDRDRGQGNGYTF. CDR3 nucleotide sequence: TGTGCCAGCAGCGACCGGGACAGGGGGCAGGGGAATGGCTACACCTTC.

The rearrangement uses TRBV30 and TRBJ2-5, with 10 bases identical to TRBD2. Germline V gene lookup returns CDR1 GTSNPN and CDR2 SVGIG (reference sequence). CDR3 length equals 15 residues. Trimming took 0 bases from V and 4 from J; bases not matched to a gene: 5. The CDR3 protein is CAWSVELAGPETQYF. DNA for the CDR3: TGTGCCTGGAGTGTAGAACTAGCGGGGCCAGAGACCCAGTACTTC.

The rearrangement joins TRBV6-5 to TRBJ1-5, with a weak D call TRBD1 (5 bases). V lost 5 bases and J 5 bases, leaving 10 bases between the germline ends. The CDR3 is made up of 13 amino acids. The V gene's germline CDR1 is MNHEY and CDR2 SVGAGI. The CDR3 DNA reads as TGTGCCAGCAGTCAAAACAGGTATCAGCCCCAGCATTTT. Translated: CASSQNRYQPQHF.

The chain is built from TRBV5-6 and TRBJ1-1; TRBD1 matches at 7 bases. J lost 4 bases, V lost 4 bases, and 4 bases had no gene match. CDR3 length equals 13 residues. Germline CDR1 SGHDT, CDR2 YYEEEE. CDR3 region: CASSRQGGTEAFF. CDR3 DNA sequence: TGTGCCAGCAGCCGTCAGGGGGGCACTGAAGCTTTCTTT.

The V and J genes are TRBV5-1 and TRBJ1-1; 12 bases are a match to TRBD1. The CDR3 length is 14 residues. V was clipped by 4 bases and J by 6 bases; unmatched bases: 4. CDR1 SGHRS and CDR2 YFSETQ come from the germline V gene. The CDR3 nucleotides are TGCGCCAGCAGCCGGGACAGGGGGCTGGCTGAAGCTTTCTTT. As protein: CASSRDRGLAEAFF.

This sequence joins TRBV29-1 and TRBJ2-5; D tentatively reads TRBD1 or TRBD2 (6 bases each). Germline-derived CDR1 and CDR2 are SQVTM and ANQGSEA. The length of the CDR3 is 15 residues. V was cut by 1 base and J by 1 base, with 13 bases left in between. The CDR3 reads CSVEGTVLAQETQYF. The CDR3, as DNA: TGCAGCGTTGAAGGGACAGTACTAGCCCAAGAGACCCAGTACTTC.

V and J are TRBV29-1 and TRBJ2-7; 10 bases are shared with TRBD1. CDR1 SQVTM and CDR2 ANQGSEA come from the germline V gene. This CDR3 has 12 residues. V gave up 4 bases and J gave up 6 bases; unmatched junction bases: 3. CDR3 DNA: TGCAGCGTTGCTCGGACAGGGGGCGAGCAGTACTTC. It is translated as CSVARTGGEQYF.

This CDR3 is CSVEVGATNEKLFF. The CDR3 DNA is TGCAGCGTTGAAGTAGGGGCAACTAATGAAAAACTGTTTTTT. The rearrangement links TRBV29-1 to TRBJ1-4; D possibly corresponds to TRBD1 (5 bases). The CDR3 length is 14 residues. V was cut by 1 base and J by 0 bases, with 6 bases left in between. Germline CDR1 SQVTM, CDR2 ANQGSEA.

There are a few counts of this clone. CDR3 protein: CASSVSPGPNEQFF. The CDR3 bases are TGTGCCAGCAGCGTATCTCCGGGACCCAATGAGCAGTTCTTC. V gene TRBV9 combines with J gene TRBJ2-1; D might be TRBD1 or TRBD2, each matching 5 bases. The CDR3 sequence is 14 residues long. Trimming took off 1 base at V and 6 bases at J, with 11 bases between the two ends. Germline V CDR1 and CDR2: SGDLS, YYNGEE.

This clone was found a few times. The gene calls are TRBV6-5 and TRBJ2-7; no clear D gene. Germline CDR1 reads MNHEY; CDR2 reads SVGAGI. This CDR3 comprises 13 residues. V lost 6 bases and J lost 2, with 11 bases in between. CDR3 region: CASSLDGTYEQYF. As DNA, the CDR3 is TGTGCCAGCAGCTTGGACGGTACCTACGAGCAGTACTTC.

This clone has a handful of counts. The chain joins TRBV14 to TRBJ1-2, with D unresolved. Per the germline V gene, CDR1 is SGHDN and CDR2 is FVKESK. The V and J ends lost 0 bases and 6 bases respectively, with 11 bases between them. There are 14 residues in the CDR3. CDR3 amino acids: CASSQDTTTHGYTF. In nucleotides, the CDR3 is TGTGCCAGCAGCCAAGATACGACTACTCATGGCTACACCTTC.

V gene TRBV2 combines with J gene TRBJ2-5; a weak D match, TRBD2 (6 bases). From germline, CDR1 is SNHLY and CDR2 FYNNEI. V shed 6 bases and J shed 5 bases, with 13 bases lying between them. The CDR3 totals 13 residues. The DNA of the CDR3 is TGTGCCAGCAGCGGGGGATGGAGGGAGACCCAGTACTTC. It specifies CASSGGWRETQYF.

This chain uses TRBV18 with TRBJ2-5; TRBD1 matches at 8 bases. The J call may be in error: the DNA end matches TRBJ2-7 better. CDR1 is KGHSH and CDR2 is LQKENI in the germline V gene. The CDR3 length is 15 residues. CDR3 in DNA: TGTGCCAGCTCACCGAAGACAGGGGTGGAGTACGAGCAGTACTTC. Translation gives CASSPKTGVEYEQYF.

The genes are TRBV29-1 and TRBJ2-2; 7 positions agree with TRBD2. V dropped 7 bases and J dropped 4; count of bases not matched to a gene: 9. CDR1 SQVTM and CDR2 ANQGSEA come from the germline V gene. This CDR3 is 14 amino acids long. The CDR3: CSGVRGGPTGELFF. CDR3 DNA: TGCAGCGGTGTGCGGGGAGGGCCCACCGGGGAGCTGTTTTTT.

The chain recombines TRBV29-1 with TRBJ2-2; D is ambiguous. From germline, CDR1 is SQVTM and CDR2 ANQGSEA. The CDR3 extends over 14 amino acids. Trimming shortened V by 7 bases and J by 4 bases, and 16 bases separated the two germline ends. Here the CDR3 DNA reads TGCAGCGCGGCTTTGAGCCTTAGCACCGGGGAGCTGTTTTTT. Encoded protein: CSAALSLSTGELFF.